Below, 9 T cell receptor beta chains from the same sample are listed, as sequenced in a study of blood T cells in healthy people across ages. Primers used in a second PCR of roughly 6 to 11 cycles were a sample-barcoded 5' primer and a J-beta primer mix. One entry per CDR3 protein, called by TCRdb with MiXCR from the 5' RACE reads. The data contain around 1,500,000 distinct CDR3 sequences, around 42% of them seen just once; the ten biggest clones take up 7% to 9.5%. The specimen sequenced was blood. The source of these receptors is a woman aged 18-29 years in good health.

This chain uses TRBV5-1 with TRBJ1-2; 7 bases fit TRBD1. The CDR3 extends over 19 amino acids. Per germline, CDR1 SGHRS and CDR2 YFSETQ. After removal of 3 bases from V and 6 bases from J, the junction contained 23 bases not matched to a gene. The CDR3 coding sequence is TGCGCCAGCAGCTATCAGAGGACAGGCCACCTCGTCGGGTCGGATGGCTACACCTTC. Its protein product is CASSYQRTGHLVGSDGYTF.

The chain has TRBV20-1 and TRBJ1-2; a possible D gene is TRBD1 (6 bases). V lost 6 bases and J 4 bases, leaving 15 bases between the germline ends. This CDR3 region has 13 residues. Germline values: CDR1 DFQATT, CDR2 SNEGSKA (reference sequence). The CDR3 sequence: CSAEGDRPYGYTF. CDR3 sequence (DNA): TGCAGTGCAGAGGGCGACAGGCCCTATGGCTACACCTTC.

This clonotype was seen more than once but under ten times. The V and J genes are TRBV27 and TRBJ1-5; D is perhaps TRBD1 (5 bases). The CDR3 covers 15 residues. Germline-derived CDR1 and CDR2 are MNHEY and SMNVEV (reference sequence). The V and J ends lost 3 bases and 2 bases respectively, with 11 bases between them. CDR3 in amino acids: CASSFRGEGNQPQHF. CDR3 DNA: TGTGCCAGCAGTTTTCGGGGCGAGGGCAATCAGCCCCAGCATTTT.

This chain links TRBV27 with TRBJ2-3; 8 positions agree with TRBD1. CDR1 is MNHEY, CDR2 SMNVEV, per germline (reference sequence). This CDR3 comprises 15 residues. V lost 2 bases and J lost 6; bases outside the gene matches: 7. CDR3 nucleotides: TGTGCCAGCAGTTTAGGACAGGGTTTTTGTGATACGCAGTATTTT. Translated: CASSLGQGFCDTQYF.

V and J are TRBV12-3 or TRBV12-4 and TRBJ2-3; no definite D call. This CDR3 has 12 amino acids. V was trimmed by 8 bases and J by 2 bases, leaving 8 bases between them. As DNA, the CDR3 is TGTGCCAGCGACGCTGACACAGATACGCAGTATTTT. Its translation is CASDADTDTQYF.

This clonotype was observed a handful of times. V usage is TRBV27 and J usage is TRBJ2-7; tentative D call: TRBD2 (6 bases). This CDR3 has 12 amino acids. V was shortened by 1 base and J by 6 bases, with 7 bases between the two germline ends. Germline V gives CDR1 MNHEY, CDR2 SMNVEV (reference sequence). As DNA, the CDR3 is TGTGCCAGCAGTTTATACGGGGGCGAGCAGTACTTC. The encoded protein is CASSLYGGEQYF.

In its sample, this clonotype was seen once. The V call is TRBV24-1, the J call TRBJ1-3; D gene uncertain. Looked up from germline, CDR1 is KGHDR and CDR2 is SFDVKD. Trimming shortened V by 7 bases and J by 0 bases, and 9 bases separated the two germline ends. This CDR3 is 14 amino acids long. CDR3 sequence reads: CATRDSGSGNTIYF. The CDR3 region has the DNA TGTGCCACCAGGGACTCAGGCTCTGGAAACACCATATATTTT.

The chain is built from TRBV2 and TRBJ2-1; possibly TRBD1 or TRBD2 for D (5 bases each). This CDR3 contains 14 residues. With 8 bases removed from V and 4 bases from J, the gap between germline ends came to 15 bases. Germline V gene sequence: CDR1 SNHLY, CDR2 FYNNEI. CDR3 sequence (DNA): TGTGCCAGCGTCGGAGTGGGGGAGTACAATGAGCAGTTCTTC. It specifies CASVGVGEYNEQFF.

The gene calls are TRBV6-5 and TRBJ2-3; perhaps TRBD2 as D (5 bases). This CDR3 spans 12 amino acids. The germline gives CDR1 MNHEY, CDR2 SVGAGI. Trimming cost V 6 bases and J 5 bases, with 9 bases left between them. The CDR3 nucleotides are TGTGCCAGCAGGGCCAGCGGAGATACGCAGTATTTT. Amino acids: CASRASGDTQYF.